This entry describes one TCR beta chain. The libraries were made with immunoSEQ v3. The table came from immunoSEQ multiplex PCR; TCRdb's copy has only in-frame clones and leaves some out. This sample has under 70,000 clones, with around 86% found just once. The time point was: pre-treatment sample, taken before nivolumab and TIL therapy. The sample originates from a study of TIL therapy for anti-PD-1-resistant metastatic lung cancer. For the study at large: Tumors were harvested before any PD-1/PD-L1 blockade. By whole-exome sequencing, median non-synonymous tumor mutation burden was roughly 1.6 mutations per megabase. Most patients had lung adenocarcinoma; several tumors were EGFR-mutant, two ALK-rearranged; half smoked currently or formerly.

The CDR3 is 13 residues long. Germline CDR1 and CDR2: MNHEY and SVGAGI. V lost 8 bases to trimming and J lost 2 bases; unmatched junction nucleotides: 4. Sample: blood, taken at baseline. The chain couples TRBV6-5 to TRBJ2-7; TRBD1 matches at 9 bases. This clonotype originated in a person aged 25-85 years with non-small cell lung cancer. For the CDR3, the DNA is TGTGCCAGCGGGGGACAGGGCCCCTACGAGCAGTACTTC. This sequence encodes CASGGQGPYEQYF.